This T cell receptor (beta chain) was identified during a study of T cell clones after liver transplantation. Study background: In this trial, immunosuppression withdrawal was attempted within 2 years of liver transplant. Third-party-reactive TCRbeta sequences from pre-transplant mixed lymphocyte reactions served as antigen-independent comparators. Study-wide results and limits: Rather than being deleted, graft donor-reactive T cells may have moved into the graft. A larger donor-reactive than third-party decline suggested partial antigen-specific deletion.

TCRdb's copy holds only in-frame clones and misses some; the assay was immunoSEQ multiplex PCR. Of tens of thousands of clones detected, 70% to 80% appear once; the ten largest clones hold about 15%. Details on this clone: Its specificity is not known.

This sequence was found in a human donor who received a liver transplant. The specimen was CD4+ T cells from blood, collected before liver transplant.

This chain's CDR3 is CASSPTTQTHNEQFF. CDR3 DNA: TGTGCCAGCAGTCCGACTACCCAGACCCACAATGAGCAGTTCTTC. The V and J genes are TRBV6-1 and TRBJ2-1, with D maybe TRBD2 (5 bases). V shed 5 bases and J shed 5 bases, with 16 bases lying between them. CDR1 and CDR2 (germline): MNHNS, SASEGT. The CDR3 extends over 15 amino acids.